These 32 T cell receptor beta chains share one sample of origin, sequenced in a study of T cell repertoires in cytomegalovirus infection. TCRdb passed the reads through MiXCR, listing each CDR3 protein once. This table holds about 110,000 distinct CDR3 sequences, 42% found once. These receptors' targets are unknown. This material consisted of CD8+ T cells from cultured PBMCs, taken from culture after CMV antigen stimulation. These receptors were taken from a human donor in good health (CMV status not recorded). Some clones in this sample may be carry-over from other donors' samples.

The rearrangement joins TRBV7-6 to TRBJ2-5; D remains unclear. Germline CDR1 SGHVS, CDR2 FNYEAQ. The V gene lost 1 base and the J gene lost 2 bases, with 8 bases spanning the gap. The CDR3 totals 14 residues. CDR3: CASSLVLGQETQYF. CDR3 DNA sequence: TGTGCCAGCAGCTTAGTCCTGGGGCAAGAGACCCAGTACTTC.

V gene TRBV7-9 combines with J gene TRBJ1-1; the D gene is possibly TRBD1 (5 bases). Per the germline V gene, CDR1 is SEHNR and CDR2 is FQNEAQ (reference sequence). Trimming left V 7 bases short and J 5 bases short, with 17 bases between. The CDR3 is made up of 14 amino acids. This CDR3 is CASTQVQGRTEAFF. The CDR3 DNA reads TGTGCCAGCACCCAGGTCCAGGGTCGGACTGAAGCTTTCTTT.

This clonotype occurred many times. CDR3 loop: CASSFTSGGYTGELFF. The CDR3 DNA is TGTGCCAGCAGTTTCACTAGCGGGGGTTATACCGGGGAGCTGTTTTTT. The chain links TRBV7-6 to TRBJ2-2; 11 nucleotides match TRBD2. The V gene's germline CDR1 is SGHVS and CDR2 FNYEAQ. V lost 6 bases and J lost 5; bases outside the gene matches: 8. The CDR3 runs to 16 residues.

The chain has TRBV7-2 and TRBJ2-3; 16 bases line up with TRBD2. The CDR3 has 18 amino acids. V was pared by 4 bases and J by 3 bases, with 7 bases of the junction left unmatched. Per germline, CDR1 SGHTA and CDR2 FQGNSA. Written as DNA, the CDR3 is TGTGCCAGCAGCTATCTCGGGACTAGCGGGGGGGCAACAGATACGCAGTATTTT. This encodes CASSYLGTSGGATDTQYF.

The rearrangement uses TRBV6-5 and TRBJ1-6, with 9 bases identical to TRBD1. The CDR3 has 18 residues. CDR1 is MNHEY, CDR2 SVGAGI, per germline. With 0 bases clipped from V and 8 bases from J, the junction kept 11 bases outside the gene matches. CDR3 region: CASSYSPAPGQGDSPLHF. As DNA, the CDR3 is TGTGCCAGCAGTTACTCTCCCGCCCCGGGACAGGGCGATTCACCCCTCCACTTT.

This clonotype was counted a few times. The genes are TRBV9 and TRBJ2-7; D is perhaps TRBD2 (6 bases). V was cut by 2 bases and J by 7 bases, with 10 bases left in between. The length of the CDR3 is 12 residues. Looked up from germline, CDR1 is SGDLS and CDR2 is YYNGEE. CDR3 protein: CASSVEGSEQYF. In DNA, the CDR3 is TGTGCCAGCAGCGTGGAGGGTAGTGAGCAGTACTTC. Drawing the rest from reference TRBV9 and TRBJ2-7, the complete variable domain is DSGVTQTPKHLITATGQRVTLRCSPRSGDLSVYWYQQSLDQGLQFLIQYYNGEERAKGNILERFSAQQFPDLHSELNLSSLELGDSALYFCASSVEGSEQYFGPGTRLTVT.

This clonotype was picked up many times. In DNA, the CDR3 is TGTGCCAGCAGCTTCGTGGGAAACAATGAGCAGTTCTTC. Residues: CASSFVGNNEQFF. The chain carries TRBV7-9 and TRBJ2-1; D is uncertain. The CDR3 has 13 amino acids. Germline V gene sequence: CDR1 SEHNR, CDR2 FQNEAQ (reference sequence). V was cut by 3 bases and J by 5 bases, with 8 bases left in between.

The chain combines TRBV12-5 with TRBJ1-5, with D tentatively TRBD1 (5 bases). Per germline, CDR1 LGHNT and CDR2 FRNRAP. This CDR3 is built from 16 residues. Trimming removed 4 bases at V and 3 bases at J, with 16 bases between. The CDR3 is CASGWAGTGSNQPQHF. The DNA for the CDR3 is TGTGCTAGTGGTTGGGCGGGGACGGGATCCAATCAGCCCCAGCATTTT.

This clonotype was detected many times. J is TRBJ2-4 and V is TRBV20-1, with 10 positions matching TRBD1. CDR1 is DFQATT and CDR2 is SNEGSKA in the germline V gene (reference sequence). Losses at the gene ends were 3 bases for V and 6 bases for J; bases not matched to a gene: 8. There are 15 residues in the CDR3. Here the CDR3 DNA reads TGCAGTGCTAGCGCCCCGGGACAGGGGCCAAACATTCAGTACTTC. Its translation is CSASAPGQGPNIQYF.

Ten or more counts support this clonotype. The rearrangement links TRBV2 to TRBJ1-2; D uncertain. The germline V gene encodes CDR1 SNHLY and CDR2 FYNNEI. The CDR3 extends over 13 amino acids. The V and J ends lost 2 bases and 2 bases respectively, with 6 bases between them. In nucleotides, the CDR3 is TGTGCCAGCAGTGAACCGGGAAACTATGGCTACACCTTC. This gives the protein CASSEPGNYGYTF.

This clonotype has a count of ten or more. The chain recombines TRBV2 with TRBJ2-5; D is possibly TRBD1 (5 bases). Germline V gene sequence: CDR1 SNHLY, CDR2 FYNNEI. V was trimmed by 7 bases and J by 5 bases, leaving 14 bases between them. The CDR3 runs 13 residues. The CDR3 spells CASMIGVGETQYF. The CDR3 DNA sequence: TGTGCCAGCATGATAGGGGTAGGGGAGACCCAGTACTTC.

The rearrangement uses TRBV12-3 or TRBV12-4 and TRBJ1-1, with D unclear. The CDR3 sequence is 14 residues long. Trimming stripped 5 bases from V and 1 base from J, with 11 bases between. CDR3 region: CASSVTGPNTEAFF. The CDR3 DNA is TGTGCCAGCAGTGTCACCGGCCCGAACACTGAAGCTTTCTTT.

This clonotype has at least ten counts. The rearrangement uses TRBV28 and TRBJ2-7; D may match TRBD1 or TRBD2 (5 bases each). The CDR3 is made up of 15 amino acids. CDR1 MDHEN and CDR2 SYDVKM come from the germline V gene. Trimming pared 8 bases from V and 2 bases from J, leaving 19 bases between. CDR3 residues: CASREQAFSTYEQYF. DNA for the CDR3: TGTGCCAGCCGGGAACAGGCCTTTTCTACCTACGAGCAGTACTTC.

V usage is TRBV15 and J usage is TRBJ1-2; D unclear. The V and J ends lost 5 bases and 4 bases respectively, with 11 bases between them. The CDR3 spans 13 residues. Germline V gene sequence: CDR1 LNHNV, CDR2 YYDKDF (reference sequence). This CDR3 reads CATSSSSSYGYTF. In DNA, the CDR3 is TGTGCCACCAGCTCCAGCTCTAGCTATGGCTACACCTTC.

The table lists this clonotype with a few counts. The chain joins TRBV11-3 to TRBJ2-1; TRBD2 matches 7 bases. The CDR3 is made up of 14 amino acids. The V gene's germline CDR1 is SGHNT and CDR2 YENEEA. V shed 6 bases, J shed 7 bases, and the junction held 9 bases outside the gene matches. DNA for the CDR3: TGTGCCAGCAGTAGTAGGGACTATGGTAATGAGCAGTTCTTC. Its protein is CASSSRDYGNEQFF.

The rearrangement uses TRBV20-1 and TRBJ1-4, with 7 bases fitting TRBD1. The CDR3 spans 14 residues. From germline, CDR1 is DFQATT and CDR2 SNEGSKA (reference sequence). Trimming at V came to 2 bases and at J to 4 bases, leaving 4 bases not matched to a gene. The CDR3, as DNA: TGCAGTGCTAGATCGGGGACAGTTAATGAAAAACTGTTTTTT. Residues: CSARSGTVNEKLFF.

This clonotype appeared a few times. This chain links TRBV7-6 with TRBJ1-1, with 8 bases matching TRBD1. Looked up from germline, CDR1 is SGHVS and CDR2 is FNYEAQ. The CDR3 covers 14 residues. V trimming: 5 bases; J trimming: 4 bases; junction bases outside the gene matches: 6. In DNA, the CDR3 is TGTGCCAGCAGCGCAGGGGGCGCGGGCACTGAAGCTTTCTTT. It translates to CASSAGGAGTEAFF.

Only a few counts were recorded for this clonotype. The chain couples TRBV12-3 or TRBV12-4 to TRBJ2-5; 9 nucleotides agree with TRBD2. J was trimmed by 1 base and V by 6 bases; bases with no gene match: 6. The CDR3 covers 15 residues. The CDR3 sequence is CASRVSGGPQETQYF. The DNA of the CDR3 is TGTGCCAGCAGGGTTAGCGGGGGCCCCCAAGAGACCCAGTACTTC.

This clonotype occurred a few times. The chain uses TRBV7-6 and TRBJ1-4; the match to TRBD1 covers 8 bases. Per the germline V gene, CDR1 is SGHVS and CDR2 is FNYEAQ. Trimming at V came to 5 bases and at J to 3 bases, leaving 2 bases not matched to a gene. This CDR3 comprises 14 residues. The CDR3 DNA reads TGTGCCAGCAGCCCCAGGGGGCCTAATGAAAAACTGTTTTTT. It codes for CASSPRGPNEKLFF.

This clonotype was counted only a few times. J is TRBJ1-5 and V is TRBV7-8; a possible D gene is TRBD1 (6 bases). V dropped 5 bases and J dropped 6 bases, with 17 bases sitting between them. The CDR3 covers 15 residues. From germline, CDR1 is SGHVS and CDR2 FQNEAQ. For the CDR3, the DNA is TGTGCCAGCAGCGGAGCGGGCCGGGGGCTTCAGCCCCAGCATTTT. It encodes CASSGAGRGLQPQHF.

This clonotype was seen once. The V call is TRBV6-1, the J call TRBJ1-2; D is unresolved. Trimming removed 4 bases from V and 0 bases from J, with 15 bases in between. The germline V gene has CDR1 MNHNS and CDR2 SASEGT. This CDR3 is built from 16 residues. CDR3 DNA sequence: TGTGCCAGCAGTGGGTTCTACTGGGAACCTAACTATGGCTACACCTTC. It translates to CASSGFYWEPNYGYTF.

The chain links TRBV7-8 to TRBJ1-3; D not certain. Trimming removed 1 base from V and 0 bases from J, with 10 bases in between. CDR3 length: 16 residues. Germline-derived CDR1 and CDR2 are SGHVS and FQNEAQ. As DNA, the CDR3 is TGTGCCAGCAGCTTAGAAGCGGGGAGCTCTGGAAACACCATATATTTT. It specifies CASSLEAGSSGNTIYF.

The chain links TRBV28 to TRBJ2-7, with TRBD1 matching 7 bases. The germline gives CDR1 MDHEN, CDR2 SYDVKM. The trim removed 8 bases at V and 3 bases at J, leaving 10 bases unmatched. The CDR3 is 14 residues long. The CDR3 is CASGRPTGSYEQYF. In nucleotides, the CDR3 is TGTGCCAGCGGTAGACCGACAGGGAGCTACGAGCAGTACTTC.

The chain is built from TRBV7-2 and TRBJ2-7; tentative D call: TRBD1 (6 bases). The germline V and J ends were trimmed by 1 base and 2 bases, with 15 bases remaining between them. The CDR3 length is 16 residues. Germline CDR1 is SGHTA and CDR2 is FQGNSA. As DNA, the CDR3 is TGTGCCAGCAGCTTAGAGTTAGGGGGTTACACCTACGAGCAGTACTTC. Its protein product is CASSLELGGYTYEQYF.

This clonotype was recorded a few times. The chain couples TRBV7-6 to TRBJ1-1; D call uncertain. This CDR3 region has 16 residues. CDR1 and CDR2 from the germline V gene are SGHVS and FNYEAQ. V lost 5 bases and J 1 base, leaving 17 bases between the germline ends. CDR3 protein: CASSPRVGNGNTEAFF. The CDR3 DNA follows: TGTGCCAGCAGCCCTCGCGTGGGGAATGGGAACACTGAAGCTTTCTTT. Together with reference TRBV7-6 and TRBJ1-1, the CDR3 gives the full variable domain: GAGVSQSPRYKVTKRGQDVALRCDPISGHVSLYWYRQALGQGPEFLTYFNYEAQQDKSGLPNDRFSAERPEGSISTLTIQRTEQRDSAMYRCASSPRVGNGNTEAFFGQGTRLTVV.

At least ten counts were recorded for this clonotype. V and J are TRBV27 and TRBJ2-1; 7 nucleotides match TRBD2. The CDR3 runs 15 residues. Germline assignment: CDR1 MNHEY and CDR2 SMNVEV (reference sequence). J lost 2 bases, V lost 2 bases, and 3 bases had no gene match. The CDR3 coding sequence is TGTGCCAGCAGTTTAAGAGCGGGGCCCTACAATGAGCAGTTCTTC. This encodes CASSLRAGPYNEQFF.

Ten or more counts support this clonotype. This chain links TRBV19 with TRBJ1-5; D not certain. V lost 6 bases, J lost 7 bases, and 13 bases lay in between. The CDR3 has 13 residues. The V gene's germline CDR1 is LNHDA and CDR2 SQIVND (reference sequence). The DNA of the CDR3 is TGTGCCAGTAGCCAGAGATCTGGCCAGCCCCAGCATTTT. It specifies CASSQRSGQPQHF.

This clonotype was observed a handful of times. The chain links TRBV9 to TRBJ2-3, with D perhaps assigned TRBD1 or TRBD2 (6 bases each). Per germline, CDR1 SGDLS and CDR2 YYNGEE. This CDR3 is 15 amino acids long. V lost 4 bases to trimming and J lost 2 bases, with 14 bases between them. This chain's CDR3 is CASSQEGTHTDTQYF. DNA of the CDR3: TGTGCCAGCAGCCAGGAGGGGACACACACAGATACGCAGTATTTT.

This clonotype was counted between two and nine times. The rearrangement links TRBV28 to TRBJ1-6; 8 bases agree with TRBD1. CDR1 MDHEN and CDR2 SYDVKM come from the germline V gene. This CDR3 contains 18 residues. Losses at the gene ends were 6 bases for V and 3 bases for J; bases not matched to a gene: 13. CDR3 sequence (DNA): TGTGCCAGCAGCCTGACAGGGGCCGATCTCCTCTATAATTCACCCCTCCACTTT. Its translation: CASSLTGADLLYNSPLHF. Looking up the rest from reference TRBV28 and TRBJ1-6 gives the full variable domain: DVKVTQSSRYLVKRTGEKVFLECVQDMDHENMFWYRQDPGLGLRLIYFSYDVKMKEKGDIPEGYSVSREKKERFSLILESASTNQTSMYLCASSLTGADLLYNSPLHFGNGTRLTVT.

This sequence joins TRBV6-4 and TRBJ2-5; 9 bases fit TRBD2. J was trimmed by 5 bases and V by 4 bases; bases with no gene match: 11. CDR1 and CDR2 (germline): MRHNA, SNTAGT. This CDR3 comprises 16 residues. The CDR3 DNA sequence: TGTGCCAGCAGTGCCAGGGGCGGGGGGGCCGCGGAGACCCAGTACTTC. Protein product: CASSARGGGAAETQYF.

This clonotype occurred a few times. V is TRBV7-3 and J is TRBJ2-4; TRBD1 aligns across 8 bases. V was clipped by 3 bases and J by 2 bases; unmatched bases: 6. Looked up from germline, CDR1 is SGHTA and CDR2 is FQGTGA. The CDR3 totals 16 residues. The CDR3 nucleotides read TGTGCCAGCAGCTTGGGGCAGGGGGCTTCCAAAAACATTCAGTACTTC. Its translation is CASSLGQGASKNIQYF.

This clonotype was seen repeatedly, ten times or more. V and J are TRBV4-1 and TRBJ2-7, with 9 bases matching TRBD1. V dropped 4 bases and J dropped 0; count of bases not matched to a gene: 1. The CDR3 is made up of 14 amino acids. Germline V gene data show CDR1 as MGHRA and CDR2 as YSYEKL. CDR3 DNA sequence: TGCGCCAGCAGCCCGGGACAGGGCTCCTACGAGCAGTACTTC. Its protein product is CASSPGQGSYEQYF.